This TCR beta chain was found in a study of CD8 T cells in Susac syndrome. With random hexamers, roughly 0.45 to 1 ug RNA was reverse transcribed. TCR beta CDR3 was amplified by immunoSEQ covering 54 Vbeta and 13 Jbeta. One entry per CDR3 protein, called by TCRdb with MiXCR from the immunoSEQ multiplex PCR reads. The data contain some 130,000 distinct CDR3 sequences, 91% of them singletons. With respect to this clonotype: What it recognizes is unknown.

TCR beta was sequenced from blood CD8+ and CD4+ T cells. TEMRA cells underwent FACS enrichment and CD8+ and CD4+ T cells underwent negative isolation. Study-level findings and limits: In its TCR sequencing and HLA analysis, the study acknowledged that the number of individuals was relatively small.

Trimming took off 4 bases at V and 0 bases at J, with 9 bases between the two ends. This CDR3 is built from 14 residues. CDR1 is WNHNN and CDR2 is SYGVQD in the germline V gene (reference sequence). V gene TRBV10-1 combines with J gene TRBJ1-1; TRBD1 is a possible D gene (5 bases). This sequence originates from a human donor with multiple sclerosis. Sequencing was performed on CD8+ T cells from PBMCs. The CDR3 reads CASSAQAMNTEAFF. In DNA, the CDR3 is TGCGCCAGCAGTGCACAGGCGATGAACACTGAAGCTTTCTTT.